Listed here are 27 T cell receptor beta chains from one sample, sequenced in a study of beta chain features in type 1 diabetes. The sequenced template was cDNA made from the entire isolated RNA. TCRdb keeps only in-frame clones here, not all; method: immunoSEQ multiplex PCR. The repertoire holds 150,000 or so clones, with under 60% as singletons. Sequencing input: Tregs from blood. The origin of the receptors is a man aged 18 to 29 in good health.

This chain connects TRBV7-2 to TRBJ2-5; 8 bases match TRBD2. V lost 1 base, J lost 5 bases, and 9 bases stayed unmatched. The CDR3 has 16 residues. Germline-derived CDR1 and CDR2 are SGHTA and FQGNSA. The CDR3 DNA follows: TGTACCAGCAGCTTAGGAGGCGGGAGGTCTAGGGAGACCCAGTACTTC. Protein product: CTSSLGGGRSRETQYF.

The chain combines TRBV6-6 with TRBJ1-1, with 7 bases that match TRBD1. From germline, CDR1 is MNHNY and CDR2 SVGAGI (reference sequence). With V trimmed by 6 bases and J by 5 bases, 9 bases remained unmatched. This CDR3 region has 14 residues. CDR3: CASSDTGDRTEAFF. Written as DNA, the CDR3 is TGTGCCAGCAGCGATACAGGGGATAGGACTGAAGCTTTCTTT.

Comment on this clone: Other nucleotide sequences from this sample produce the same CDR3. The chain uses TRBV10-3 and TRBJ2-3, with D maybe TRBD2 (6 bases). V lost 8 bases to trimming and J lost 0 bases, with 9 bases between them. The germline gives CDR1 ENHRY, CDR2 SYGVKD. This CDR3 is built from 13 residues. The CDR3 nucleotides are TGTGCCATCCAGGCGGGAAGCACAGATACGCAGTATTTT. This translates into CAIQAGSTDTQYF.

The chain uses TRBV20-1 and TRBJ2-5; no clear D. Germline loops: CDR1 DFQATT, CDR2 SNEGSKA (reference sequence). The germline V and J ends were trimmed by 5 bases and 5 bases, with 9 bases remaining between them. This CDR3 region has 11 residues. The DNA for the CDR3 is TGCAGTGCTCCATCTAGGGAGACCCAGTACTTC. It translates to CSAPSRETQYF.

The rearrangement uses TRBV6-1 and TRBJ2-7, with D hard to call. From germline, CDR1 is MNHNS and CDR2 SASEGT. The germline V and J ends were trimmed by 6 bases and 0 bases, with 9 bases remaining between them. There are 13 residues in the CDR3. The CDR3 coding sequence is TGTGCCAGCAGCAAAGATAGCTCCTACGAGCAGTACTTC. Protein product: CASSKDSSYEQYF.

In this sample, this clone turned up a few times. The chain joins TRBV18 to TRBJ1-5; the match to TRBD1 covers 7 bases. Germline values: CDR1 KGHSH, CDR2 LQKENI. The CDR3 spans 19 residues. V dropped 3 bases and J dropped 2; count of bases not matched to a gene: 16. The CDR3 protein is CASSPPRSNRGMGNQPQHF. Written as DNA, the CDR3 is TGTGCCAGCTCACCCCCACGATCAAACAGGGGAATGGGCAATCAGCCCCAGCATTTT.

The chain is built from TRBV4-3 and TRBJ2-7, with D maybe TRBD2 (7 bases). Germline values: CDR1 LGHNA, CDR2 YSLEER. Trimming took off 3 bases at V and 7 bases at J, with 19 bases between the two ends. The CDR3 extends over 15 amino acids. In DNA form, the CDR3 reads TGCGCCAGCAGCCAGGAGGGGGGGGTGGGTAGGGAGCAGTACTTC. This sequence encodes CASSQEGGVGREQYF.

Comment on this clone: Different DNA sequences within this sample yield the same CDR3. The rearrangement links TRBV7-2 to TRBJ1-4, with TRBD1 identical over 8 bases. In germline, CDR1 is SGHTA, CDR2 FQGNSA. With V trimmed by 5 bases and J by 7 bases, 3 bases remained unmatched. There are 13 residues in the CDR3. In DNA, the CDR3 is TGTGCCAGCAGCCGCGACAGGGGTGAAAAACTGTTTTTT. Amino acids: CASSRDRGEKLFF.

The chain combines TRBV19 with TRBJ2-1, with TRBD2 as a possible D gene (6 bases). Germline lookup yields CDR1 LNHDA and CDR2 SQIVND (reference sequence). This CDR3 comprises 12 residues. Trimming cost V 5 bases and J 8 bases, with 10 bases left between them. The CDR3 sequence is CASSRGLHEQFF. The DNA for the CDR3 is TGTGCCAGTAGTCGGGGACTTCATGAGCAGTTCTTC.

The chain carries TRBV5-1 and TRBJ1-6; 9 bases are shared with TRBD1. Germline CDR1 reads SGHRS; CDR2 reads YFSETQ. This CDR3 is built from 15 residues. V lost 4 bases, J lost 14 bases, and 13 bases stayed unmatched. This CDR3 is CASSVGQGRGRALHF. The CDR3 nucleotides are TGCGCCAGCAGCGTGGGACAGGGACGGGGTAGGGCCCTCCACTTT.

The chain carries TRBV25-1 and TRBJ2-7; D is perhaps TRBD2 (5 bases). This CDR3 has 14 amino acids. V lost 4 bases and J 4 bases, leaving 14 bases between the germline ends. Germline assignment: CDR1 MGHDK and CDR2 SYGVNS. The CDR3 bases are TGTGCCAGCAGTGTCTGGGGAAGAGGGTACGAGCAGTACTTC. Translation: CASSVWGRGYEQYF.

This clone was detected a few times. V gene TRBV7-8 combines with J gene TRBJ1-1; 7 bases align to TRBD1. J gave up 2 bases and V 2 bases, and 5 bases lay outside the gene matches. There are 15 residues in the CDR3. The V gene's germline CDR1 is SGHVS and CDR2 FQNEAQ. The CDR3 loop is CASSLLRGENTEAFF. CDR3 nucleotide sequence: TGTGCCAGCAGCTTACTCAGGGGGGAAAACACTGAAGCTTTCTTT.

This clone was picked up a small number of times. This chain links TRBV28 with TRBJ2-1; tentatively, D is TRBD2 (5 bases). Trimming removed 6 bases from V and 9 bases from J, with 9 bases in between. This CDR3 is 11 amino acids long. From germline, CDR1 is MDHEN and CDR2 SYDVKM. The CDR3 DNA sequence: TGTGCCAGCAGCCGACGGGGTGAGCAGTTCTTC. It translates to CASSRRGEQFF. The full variable domain, in which reference TRBV28 and TRBJ2-1 provide the parts outside the CDR3, is DVKVTQSSRYLVKRTGEKVFLECVQDMDHENMFWYRQDPGLGLRLIYFSYDVKMKEKGDIPEGYSVSREKKERFSLILESASTNQTSMYLCASSRRGEQFFGPGTRLTVL.

This clone was counted a few times. The chain couples TRBV6-5 to TRBJ1-6; perhaps TRBD1 as D (5 bases). CDR1 and CDR2 from the germline V gene are MNHEY and SVGAGI. Trimming left V 5 bases short and J 8 bases short, with 13 bases between. The CDR3 totals 14 residues. The CDR3 DNA reads TGTGCCAGCAGTGTGGCAGGGAGGGATTCACCCCTCCACTTT. Amino acids: CASSVAGRDSPLHF.

The rearrangement uses TRBV4-3 and TRBJ2-7; D is ambiguous. Per germline, CDR1 LGHNA and CDR2 YSLEER. V dropped 4 bases and J dropped 2 bases, with 9 bases sitting between them. The CDR3 contains 13 residues. CDR3: CASSLSVTYEQYF. The CDR3 nucleotides are TGCGCCAGCAGCCTGAGCGTAACCTACGAGCAGTACTTC.

The chain employs TRBV7-3 and TRBJ2-2; tentative D call: TRBD2 (6 bases). Per germline, CDR1 SGHTA and CDR2 FQGTGA. Trimming stripped 11 bases from V and 4 bases from J, with 20 bases between. The CDR3 contains 15 residues. The CDR3 loop reads CASRRGAGSTGELFF. In DNA, the CDR3 is TGTGCCTCCAGGAGGGGCGCTGGATCCACCGGGGAGCTGTTTTTT. The complete variable domain, with remaining parts taken from reference TRBV7-3 and TRBJ2-2, reads GAGVSQTPSNKVTEKGKYVELRCDPISGHTALYWYRQSLGQGPEFLIYFQGTGAADDSGLPNDRFFAVRPEGSVSTLKIQRTERGDSAVYLCASRRGAGSTGELFFGEGSRLTVL.

The V call is TRBV11-2, the J call TRBJ2-3; 14 nucleotides agree with TRBD2. CDR1 SGHAT and CDR2 FQNNGV come from the germline V gene. CDR3 size: 16 residues. The J segment lost 1 base and the V segment lost 4 bases, leaving 1 base of the junction unmatched. CDR3 residues: CASSSGLAGGTDTQYF. The CDR3 DNA follows: TGTGCCAGCAGCTCGGGACTAGCGGGGGGCACAGATACGCAGTATTTT.

In its sample, this clone was seen once. The rearrangement joins TRBV27 to TRBJ1-2; no firm D call. The germline V and J ends were trimmed by 8 bases and 4 bases, with 14 bases remaining between them. The CDR3 sequence is 13 residues long. Germline CDR1 MNHEY, CDR2 SMNVEV (reference sequence). CDR3 protein: CASGRTEAYGYTF. The CDR3, as DNA: TGTGCCAGCGGGCGGACGGAGGCCTATGGCTACACCTTC.

This clone showed up just a few times. V usage is TRBV28 and J usage is TRBJ1-2; no firm D call. The germline V and J ends were trimmed by 4 bases and 8 bases, with 11 bases remaining between them. This CDR3 is built from 12 residues. Germline assignment: CDR1 MDHEN and CDR2 SYDVKM. The CDR3 coding sequence is TGTGCCAGCAGTTCGGAGGGAGGAGGCTACACCTTC. As protein: CASSSEGGGYTF.

This chain joins TRBV4-2 and TRBJ2-5; D perhaps matches TRBD1 (5 bases). The DNA matches TRBJ2-7 better at its end, which makes the J call doubtful. CDR3 length: 14 residues. The germline gives CDR1 LGHNA, CDR2 YNFKEQ. As DNA, the CDR3 is TGTGCCAGCAGCCAAGGGACATCTCCCTACGAGCAGTACTTC. Its protein product is CASSQGTSPYEQYF.

The rearrangement uses TRBV29-1 and TRBJ2-4; TRBD1 matches at 7 bases. CDR3 size: 13 residues. Trimming removed 6 bases from V and 6 bases from J; junction bases left unmatched: 8. The germline V gene encodes CDR1 SQVTM and CDR2 ANQGSEA. The CDR3 sequence: CSVRVRGRNIQYF. The CDR3 DNA reads TGCAGCGTCAGGGTGAGGGGGCGAAACATTCAGTACTTC. The full variable domain, its missing parts supplied by reference TRBV29-1 and TRBJ2-4, is SAVISQKPSRDICQRGTSLTIQCQVDSQVTMMFWYRQQPGQSLTLIATANQGSEATYESGFVIDKFPISRPNLTFSTLTVSNMSPEDSSIYLCSVRVRGRNIQYFGAGTRLSVL.

The rearrangement links TRBV14 to TRBJ2-7; D perhaps matches TRBD2 (6 bases). The CDR3 loop spans 15 amino acids. The V end lost 3 bases, the J end lost 0 bases, and 12 bases lay between the germline ends. Germline-derived CDR1 and CDR2 are SGHDN and FVKESK. CDR3 sequence reads: CASSHRGRDSYEQYF. The CDR3 DNA sequence: TGTGCCAGCAGCCACCGAGGGCGGGACTCCTACGAGCAGTACTTC.

CDR3 sequence: CASSPIGGSSYNEQFF. In DNA form, the CDR3 reads TGTGCCAGTAGTCCCATTGGAGGGAGCTCCTACAATGAGCAGTTCTTC. J is TRBJ2-1 and V is TRBV19, with TRBD2 as a possible D gene (6 bases). With 5 bases removed from V and 0 bases from J, the gap between germline ends came to 14 bases. This CDR3 has 16 amino acids. Germline V gene sequence: CDR1 LNHDA, CDR2 SQIVND (reference sequence).

This chain connects TRBV10-3 to TRBJ2-3, with 7 positions matching TRBD2. CDR3 length: 14 amino acids. The J segment lost 2 bases and the V segment lost 5 bases, leaving 4 bases of the junction unmatched. Germline-derived CDR1 and CDR2 are ENHRY and SYGVKD. As DNA, the CDR3 is TGTGCCATCAGTCCCAGCGGGGTCACAGATACGCAGTATTTT. Residues: CAISPSGVTDTQYF.

The table lists this clone with a few counts. The V call is TRBV14, the J call TRBJ2-2; D perhaps matches TRBD1 (5 bases). The CDR3 spans 17 residues. V was shortened by 0 bases and J by 6 bases, with 17 bases between the two germline ends. CDR1 SGHDN and CDR2 FVKESK come from the germline V gene. In DNA, the CDR3 is TGTGCCAGCAGCCAAGATTATAGCCAGGGTGTCCCCGGGGAGCTGTTTTTT. Amino acid sequence: CASSQDYSQGVPGELFF.

The chain uses TRBV4-1 and TRBJ2-1, with TRBD1 matching over 7 bases. Germline V gene sequence: CDR1 MGHRA, CDR2 YSYEKL. Trimming at V came to 0 bases and at J to 3 bases, leaving 5 bases not matched to a gene. CDR3 length: 16 residues. For the CDR3, the DNA is TGCGCCAGCAGCCAAGATATGGGACAGTTCTACAATGAGCAGTTCTTC. Its protein is CASSQDMGQFYNEQFF.

The chain links TRBV18 to TRBJ2-6; no definite D call. CDR1 is KGHSH, CDR2 LQKENI, per germline. This CDR3 is built from 17 residues. V dropped 1 base and J dropped 0 bases, with 10 bases sitting between them. The CDR3 region is CASSPLGSRSGANVLTF. CDR3 coding DNA: TGTGCCAGCTCACCACTGGGCAGCCGCTCTGGGGCCAACGTCCTGACTTTC.